The 27 T cell receptor beta chains below all came from one sample that was sequenced in a study of T cell responses to AZD1222 COVID-19 vaccine. Profiled with immunoSEQ multiplex PCR; TCRdb holds only in-frame clones, not every one. The sample shows 210,000 or so clones, roughly 94% of them seen only once. The sample was peripheral blood, taken 28 days after the second dose of the MenACWY control vaccine. The receptors originated from an adult who received the MenACWY meningococcal vaccine as a control.

V gene TRBV24-1 combines with J gene TRBJ2-1; 7 bases agree with TRBD2. The CDR3 covers 15 residues. The V and J ends lost 3 bases and 8 bases, in that order; junction bases with no gene match: 9. CDR1 KGHDR and CDR2 SFDVKD come from the germline V gene. CDR3 sequence (DNA): TGTGCCACCAGTGATCGGAGACTAGCCAACGATGAGCAGTTCTTC. The encoded protein is CATSDRRLANDEQFF.

This chain joins TRBV19 and TRBJ2-2; no firm D call. V lost 1 base, J lost 7 bases, and 4 bases lay in between. The germline CDR1 and CDR2 sequences are LNHDA and SQIVND (reference sequence). The CDR3 length is 12 residues. This CDR3 is CASSIGIGELFF. The CDR3 DNA reads TGTGCCAGTAGTATAGGTATCGGGGAGCTGTTTTTT.

J is TRBJ1-4 and V is TRBV19, with D unresolved. V lost 7 bases and J lost 0, with 12 bases in between. The length of the CDR3 is 15 residues. In germline, CDR1 is LNHDA, CDR2 SQIVND (reference sequence). The CDR3 is CASTDTSSTNEKLFF. The CDR3 bases are TGTGCCAGTACCGACACATCCTCAACTAATGAAAAACTGTTTTTT.

The chain couples TRBV5-6 to TRBJ2-7; D may be TRBD1 or TRBD2 (5 bases each). Germline V gene data show CDR1 as SGHDT and CDR2 as YYEEEE. V lost 0 bases and J 4 bases, leaving 17 bases between the germline ends. CDR3 size: 16 residues. The CDR3 bases are TGTGCCAGCAGCTTGGGGACGACAGCGGTAATGTACGAGCAGTACTTC. This sequence encodes CASSLGTTAVMYEQYF.

The chain recombines TRBV28 with TRBJ1-1; tentatively, D is TRBD1 (5 bases). The V and J ends lost 6 bases and 11 bases respectively, with 13 bases between them. Germline CDR1 reads MDHEN; CDR2 reads SYDVKM. The CDR3 has 11 residues. CDR3 sequence: CASRGEGGAFF. DNA of the CDR3: TGTGCCAGCAGGGGGGAAGGAGGGGCTTTCTTT.

This clone was recorded once. This chain uses TRBV10-3 with TRBJ2-5, with 8 bases matching TRBD1. Germline CDR1 and CDR2: ENHRY and SYGVKD. There are 14 residues in the CDR3. V lost 7 bases and J lost 2; bases outside the gene matches: 6. The DNA of the CDR3 is TGTGCCATCAATGGACAGGGAGGTCAAGAGACCCAGTACTTC. It encodes CAINGQGGQETQYF.

This clone was detected only once. V gene TRBV5-8 combines with J gene TRBJ2-1; 13 bases match TRBD2. V was pared by 0 bases and J by 4 bases, with 4 bases of the junction left unmatched. The CDR3 extends over 17 amino acids. Per the germline V gene, CDR1 is SGHTS and CDR2 is YDEGEE. CDR3 in DNA: TGTGCCAGCAGCTTGGTAGCGACTAGCGGGGGGTACAATGAGCAGTTCTTC. It specifies CASSLVATSGGYNEQFF.

The chain joins TRBV4-2 to TRBJ2-1; TRBD1 might be the D (6 bases). Germline CDR1 reads LGHNA; CDR2 reads YNFKEQ. Trimming took off 3 bases at V and 10 bases at J, with 13 bases between the two ends. This CDR3 region has 13 residues. CDR3 residues: CASSQEQGWEQFF. CDR3 nucleotides: TGTGCCAGCAGCCAGGAACAGGGATGGGAGCAGTTCTTC.

The CDR3 nucleotides read TGTGCCATCGGGGCCACTGAAGCTTTCTTT. This encodes CAIGATEAFF. The chain employs TRBV6-5 and TRBJ1-1; tentative D call: TRBD1 (5 bases). The germline V gene has CDR1 MNHEY and CDR2 SVGAGI. This CDR3 is built from 10 residues. The V end was cut by 10 bases, the J end by 4 bases, with 7 bases between.

This chain uses TRBV28 with TRBJ1-6, with D possibly TRBD1 on 6 matching bases. CDR3 length equals 14 residues. V lost 5 bases and J 9 bases, leaving 14 bases between the germline ends. Germline V lookup: CDR1 MDHEN, CDR2 SYDVKM. CDR3 protein: CASSPSEGVSPLHF. As DNA, the CDR3 is TGTGCCAGCAGTCCTTCAGAGGGGGTTTCACCCCTCCACTTT.

The chain recombines TRBV28 with TRBJ1-5; D is unclear. CDR1 is MDHEN, CDR2 SYDVKM, per germline. The length of the CDR3 is 13 residues. Trimming pared 3 bases from V and 6 bases from J, leaving 9 bases between. CDR3 residues: CASSLEPAQPQHF. The CDR3 DNA follows: TGTGCCAGCAGTTTGGAACCGGCTCAGCCCCAGCATTTT. Looking up the rest from reference TRBV28 and TRBJ1-5 gives the full variable domain: DVKVTQSSRYLVKRTGEKVFLECVQDMDHENMFWYRQDPGLGLRLIYFSYDVKMKEKGDIPEGYSVSREKKERFSLILESASTNQTSMYLCASSLEPAQPQHFGDGTRLSIL.

This chain links TRBV25-1 with TRBJ1-6, with 7 bases matching TRBD1. Germline loops: CDR1 MGHDK, CDR2 SYGVNS. J lost 0 bases, V lost 0 bases, and 2 bases had no gene match. The CDR3 is 17 amino acids. The CDR3 protein is CASSEYQGVSYNSPLHF. The CDR3 region has the DNA TGTGCCAGCAGTGAATATCAGGGGGTCTCCTATAATTCACCCCTCCACTTT.

On this clone itself: Compared with germline, one end of the junction differs, possibly owing to a read error. The chain couples TRBV10-3 to TRBJ1-3; possible D gene TRBD1, 6 bases. Looked up from germline, CDR1 is ENHRY and CDR2 is SYGVKD. The CDR3 covers 15 residues. The CDR3 DNA reads as TGTGCCATCAGTGATGGGACAAAGGAGGGAAGCACCATATATTTT. The encoded protein is CAISDGTKEGSTIYF.

V and J are TRBV18 and TRBJ1-3, with D perhaps matching TRBD1 (6 bases). V was pared by 4 bases and J by 0 bases, with 13 bases between. Germline V gives CDR1 KGHSH, CDR2 LQKENI. The CDR3 is 16 amino acids. CDR3 bases: TGTGCCAGCTCACAATCACAGGGTGACTCTGGAAACACCATATATTTT. It codes for CASSQSQGDSGNTIYF.

The chain is built from TRBV7-3 and TRBJ2-3; 8 bases are shared with TRBD2. V was clipped by 5 bases and J by 2 bases; unmatched bases: 9. Germline V gene data show CDR1 as SGHTA and CDR2 as FQGTGA. The CDR3 loop spans 16 amino acids. The CDR3 DNA reads as TGTGCCAGCAGCCCCCAAACGGGAGGGCCCACAGATACGCAGTATTTT. Encoded protein: CASSPQTGGPTDTQYF.

The chain combines TRBV4-1 with TRBJ1-1; TRBD1 is a possible D gene (5 bases). The CDR3 extends over 14 amino acids. Per germline, CDR1 MGHRA and CDR2 YSYEKL. Trimming left V 5 bases short and J 1 base short, with 11 bases between. Here the CDR3 DNA reads TGCGCCAGCAGCTTACACACAGGGAACACTGAAGCTTTCTTT. Translation: CASSLHTGNTEAFF.

The V call is TRBV27, the J call TRBJ2-3; D possibly corresponds to TRBD1 (7 bases). Germline V lookup: CDR1 MNHEY, CDR2 SMNVEV (reference sequence). CDR3 length: 16 amino acids. V lost 4 bases and J lost 3, with 17 bases in between. The CDR3 nucleotides are TGTGCCAGCAGTTCGATGGCAGGGGGGAGGACAGATACGCAGTATTTT. Its translation is CASSSMAGGRTDTQYF.

This rearrangement joins TRBV11-3 to TRBJ2-1, with no clear D. Deletions cut 5 bases from V and 9 bases from J, with 17 bases between. The germline V gene has CDR1 SGHNT and CDR2 YENEEA. The CDR3 has 14 amino acids. CDR3 sequence: CASSQGALIGEQFF. The CDR3 DNA reads TGTGCCAGCAGCCAAGGCGCTCTAATCGGTGAGCAGTTCTTC. The full variable domain, rest sourced from reference TRBV11-3 and TRBJ2-1, is EAGVVQSPRYKIIEKKQPVAFWCNPISGHNTLYWYLQNLGQGPELLIRYENEEAVDDSQLPKDRFSAERLKGVDSTLKIQPAELGDSAVYLCASSQGALIGEQFFGPGTRLTVL.

The chain has TRBV2 and TRBJ1-2; D ambiguous. The V gene's germline CDR1 is SNHLY and CDR2 FYNNEI. This CDR3 is 14 amino acids long. The V and J ends lost 1 base and 2 bases respectively, with 8 bases between them. CDR3 coding DNA: TGTGCCAGCAGTGAAGAGGACGGCAACTATGGCTACACCTTC. This sequence encodes CASSEEDGNYGYTF.

CDR3 protein: CASRPVGRGGSETQYF. CDR3 nucleotides: TGCGCCAGCAGGCCTGTAGGCAGGGGGGGATCGGAGACCCAGTACTTC. V and J are TRBV5-1 and TRBJ2-5, with D possibly being TRBD1 or TRBD2 (7 bases each). Germline values: CDR1 SGHRS, CDR2 YFSETQ. V was cut by 5 bases and J by 5 bases, with 22 bases left in between. The CDR3 covers 16 residues.

This rearrangement joins TRBV7-2 to TRBJ2-7, with D perhaps matching TRBD1 or TRBD2 (6 bases each). Trimming pared 5 bases from V and 4 bases from J, leaving 15 bases between. Per the germline V gene, CDR1 is SGHTA and CDR2 is FQGNSA. The CDR3 contains 14 residues. The CDR3 nucleotides read TGTGCCAGCAGCCCCGGGGGCGGGGCTTACGAGCAGTACTTC. Amino acids: CASSPGGGAYEQYF.

The gene calls are TRBV5-4 and TRBJ2-1; 9 bases are a match to TRBD2. This CDR3 region has 15 residues. Trimming removed 6 bases from V and 0 bases from J; junction bases left unmatched: 4. Looked up from germline, CDR1 is SGHNT and CDR2 is YYREEE (reference sequence). The chain's CDR3 is CASTSGDSSYNEQFF. The CDR3, as DNA: TGTGCCAGCACTAGCGGGGATAGCTCCTACAATGAGCAGTTCTTC.

V is TRBV7-8 and J is TRBJ2-1, with TRBD2 matching 12 bases. J was trimmed by 8 bases and V by 5 bases; bases with no gene match: 1. Germline V gene data show CDR1 as SGHVS and CDR2 as FQNEAQ. This CDR3 has 13 residues. The CDR3 is CASSRLAGDEQFF. The CDR3 coding sequence is TGTGCCAGCAGCCGACTAGCGGGAGATGAGCAGTTCTTC.

The CDR3 nucleotides read TGTGCCAGCAGCTTAGATCGGGGGACTGAAGCTTTCTTT. It is translated as CASSLDRGTEAFF. V is TRBV11-2 and J is TRBJ1-1; possibly TRBD1 for D (5 bases). CDR3 length: 13 amino acids. Germline loops: CDR1 SGHAT, CDR2 FQNNGV. With 0 bases removed from V and 5 bases from J, the gap between germline ends came to 7 bases. Combining the CDR3 with reference TRBV11-2 and TRBJ1-1 gives the whole variable domain EAGVAQSPRYKIIEKRQSVAFWCNPISGHATLYWYQQILGQGPKLLIQFQNNGVVDDSQLPKDRFSAERLKGVDSTLKIQPAKLEDSAVYLCASSLDRGTEAFFGQGTRLTVV.

The genes are TRBV13 and TRBJ2-1; 10 positions agree with TRBD2. Unmatched junction bases numbered 15, after V lost 4 bases and J lost 9 bases. Germline loops: CDR1 PRHDT, CDR2 FYEKMQ (reference sequence). The CDR3 runs to 17 residues. The CDR3 is CASSSRTLTSGRGEQFF. The DNA for the CDR3 is TGTGCCAGCAGCTCACGAACCTTGACTAGCGGGCGCGGTGAGCAGTTCTTC.

This chain links TRBV4-3 with TRBJ2-5; D not resolved. Germline V gene lookup returns CDR1 LGHNA and CDR2 YSLEER. Trimming cost V 2 bases and J 5 bases, with 12 bases left between them. This CDR3 region has 14 residues. The CDR3 nucleotides are TGCGCCAGCAGCCAAAGTGCTAGTCCGGAGACCCAGTACTTC. It translates to CASSQSASPETQYF.

The chain employs TRBV28 and TRBJ2-3, with D uncertain. Deletions cut 5 bases from V and 5 bases from J, with 17 bases between. The CDR3 covers 15 residues. The germline V gene has CDR1 MDHEN and CDR2 SYDVKM. This CDR3 is CASSETEGVRDTQYF. Written as DNA, the CDR3 is TGTGCCAGCAGTGAGACGGAAGGAGTTAGAGATACGCAGTATTTT.